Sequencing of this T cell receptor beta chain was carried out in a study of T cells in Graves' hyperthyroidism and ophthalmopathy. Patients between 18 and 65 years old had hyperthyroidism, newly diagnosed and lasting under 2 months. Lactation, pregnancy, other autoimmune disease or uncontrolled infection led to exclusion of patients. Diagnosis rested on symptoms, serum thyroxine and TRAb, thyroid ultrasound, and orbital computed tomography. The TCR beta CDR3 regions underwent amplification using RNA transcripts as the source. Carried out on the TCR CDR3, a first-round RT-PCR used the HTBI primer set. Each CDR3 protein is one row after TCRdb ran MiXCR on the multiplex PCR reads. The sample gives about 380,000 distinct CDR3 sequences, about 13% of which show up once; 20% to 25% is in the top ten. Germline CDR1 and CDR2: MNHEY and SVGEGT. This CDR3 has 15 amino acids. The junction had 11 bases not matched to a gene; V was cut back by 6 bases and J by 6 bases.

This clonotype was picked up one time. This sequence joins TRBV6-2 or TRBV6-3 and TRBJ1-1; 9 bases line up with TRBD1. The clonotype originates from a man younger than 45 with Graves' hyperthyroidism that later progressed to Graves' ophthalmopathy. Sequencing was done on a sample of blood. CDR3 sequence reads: CASRHRDRVAAEAFF. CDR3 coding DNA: TGTGCCAGCAGACACCGGGACAGGGTCGCCGCTGAAGCTTTCTTT.